This TCR delta chain comes out of a study of gamma-delta T cells after stem cell transplantation. V was pared by 4 bases and J by 2 bases, with 6 bases of the junction left unmatched. Germline-derived CDR1 and CDR2 are GEAIGNYY and EKD. The CDR3 spans 15 residues. TCRdb re-called clones from the RT-PCR reads via CATT. The data show over 2,500 delta-chain clones, approximately 2.9% seen once. This clonotype originated in a human donor. It is not recorded whose cells these are; they may come from a transplant donor. Sequencing input: gamma-delta T cells. The chain couples TRDV2 to TRDJ1; 10 bases fit TRDD3. The CDR3 reads CACDKVLGDTDKLIF. The CDR3 nucleotides are TGTGCCTGTGATAAAGTACTGGGGGATACCGATAAACTCATCTTT.